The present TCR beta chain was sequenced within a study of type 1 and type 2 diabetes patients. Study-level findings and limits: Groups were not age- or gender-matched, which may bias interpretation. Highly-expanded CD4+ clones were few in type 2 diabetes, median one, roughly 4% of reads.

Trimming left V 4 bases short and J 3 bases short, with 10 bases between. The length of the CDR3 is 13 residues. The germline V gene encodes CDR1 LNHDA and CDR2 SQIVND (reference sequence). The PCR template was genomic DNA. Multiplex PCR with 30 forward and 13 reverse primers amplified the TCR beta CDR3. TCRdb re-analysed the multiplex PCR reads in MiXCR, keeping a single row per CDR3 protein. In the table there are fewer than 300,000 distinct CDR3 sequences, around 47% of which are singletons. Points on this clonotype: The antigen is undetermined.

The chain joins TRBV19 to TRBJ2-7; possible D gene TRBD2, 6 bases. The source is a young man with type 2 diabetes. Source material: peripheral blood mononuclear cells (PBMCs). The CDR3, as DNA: TGTGCCAGTAGTACACTCGGGGGCTACGAGCAGTACTTC. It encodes CASSTLGGYEQYF.